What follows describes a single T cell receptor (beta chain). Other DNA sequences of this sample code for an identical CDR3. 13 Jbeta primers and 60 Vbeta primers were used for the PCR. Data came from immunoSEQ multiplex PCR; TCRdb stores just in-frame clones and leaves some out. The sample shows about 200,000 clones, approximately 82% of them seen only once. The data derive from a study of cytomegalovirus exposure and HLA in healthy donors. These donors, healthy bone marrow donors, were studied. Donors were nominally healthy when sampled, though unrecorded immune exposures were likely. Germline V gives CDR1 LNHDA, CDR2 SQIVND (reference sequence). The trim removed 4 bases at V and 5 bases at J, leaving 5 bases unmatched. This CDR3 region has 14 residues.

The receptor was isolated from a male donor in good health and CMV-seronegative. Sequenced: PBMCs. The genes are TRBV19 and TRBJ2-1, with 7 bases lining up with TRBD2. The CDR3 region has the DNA TGTGCCAGTAGTAGGGGGGGGGATAACAATGAGCAGTTCTTC. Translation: CASSRGGDNNEQFF. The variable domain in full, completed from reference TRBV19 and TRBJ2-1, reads DGGITQSPKYLFRKEGQNVTLSCEQNLNHDAMYWYRQDPGQGLRLIYYSQIVNDFQKGDIAEGYSVSREKKESFPLTVTSAQKNPTAFYLCASSRGGDNNEQFFGPGTRLTVL.